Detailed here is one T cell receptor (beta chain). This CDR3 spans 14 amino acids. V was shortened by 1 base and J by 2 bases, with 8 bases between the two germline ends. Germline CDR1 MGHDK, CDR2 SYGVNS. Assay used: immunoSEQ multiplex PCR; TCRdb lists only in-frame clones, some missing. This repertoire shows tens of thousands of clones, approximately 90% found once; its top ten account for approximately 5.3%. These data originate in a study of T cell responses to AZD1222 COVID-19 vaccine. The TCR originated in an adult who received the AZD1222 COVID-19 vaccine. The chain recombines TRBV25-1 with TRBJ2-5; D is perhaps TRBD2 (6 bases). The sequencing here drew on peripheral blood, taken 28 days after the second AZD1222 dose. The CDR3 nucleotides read TGTGCCAGCAGTGAATTGGGACTGCAAGAGACCCAGTACTTC. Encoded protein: CASSELGLQETQYF.